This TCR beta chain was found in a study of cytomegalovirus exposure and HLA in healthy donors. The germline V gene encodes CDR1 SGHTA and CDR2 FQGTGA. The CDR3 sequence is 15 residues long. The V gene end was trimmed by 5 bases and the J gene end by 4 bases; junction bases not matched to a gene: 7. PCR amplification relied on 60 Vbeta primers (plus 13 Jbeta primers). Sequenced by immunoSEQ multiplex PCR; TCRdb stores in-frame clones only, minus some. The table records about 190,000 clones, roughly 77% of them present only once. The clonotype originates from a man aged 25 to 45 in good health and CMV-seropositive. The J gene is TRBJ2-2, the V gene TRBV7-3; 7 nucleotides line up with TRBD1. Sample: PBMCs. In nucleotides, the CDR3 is TGTGCCAGCAGCCCCGGGACAGCCCGCACCGGGGAGCTGTTTTTT. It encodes CASSPGTARTGELFF.